This TCR beta chain was found in a study of T cell repertoires in urothelial bladder cancer. Only in-frame clones appear in the TCRdb table, and some are missing; sequencing was by immunoSEQ multiplex PCR. The sample yields around 12,000 clones, about two thirds seen once. The CDR3 extends over 15 amino acids. CDR1 and CDR2 (germline): SGHTA, FQGNSA. Between the trimmed V and J ends, which lost 3 bases and 1 base, there was a span of 12 bases. Sequences were obtained from tumor-infiltrating cells from bladder cancer. The receptor was derived from a human donor with a benign inflammatory bladder lesion. The gene calls are TRBV7-2 and TRBJ1-1; D not certain. The CDR3 DNA is TGTGCCAGCAGCTTTGTGGGCAGACCGAACACTGAAGCTTTCTTT. Its translation is CASSFVGRPNTEAFF.